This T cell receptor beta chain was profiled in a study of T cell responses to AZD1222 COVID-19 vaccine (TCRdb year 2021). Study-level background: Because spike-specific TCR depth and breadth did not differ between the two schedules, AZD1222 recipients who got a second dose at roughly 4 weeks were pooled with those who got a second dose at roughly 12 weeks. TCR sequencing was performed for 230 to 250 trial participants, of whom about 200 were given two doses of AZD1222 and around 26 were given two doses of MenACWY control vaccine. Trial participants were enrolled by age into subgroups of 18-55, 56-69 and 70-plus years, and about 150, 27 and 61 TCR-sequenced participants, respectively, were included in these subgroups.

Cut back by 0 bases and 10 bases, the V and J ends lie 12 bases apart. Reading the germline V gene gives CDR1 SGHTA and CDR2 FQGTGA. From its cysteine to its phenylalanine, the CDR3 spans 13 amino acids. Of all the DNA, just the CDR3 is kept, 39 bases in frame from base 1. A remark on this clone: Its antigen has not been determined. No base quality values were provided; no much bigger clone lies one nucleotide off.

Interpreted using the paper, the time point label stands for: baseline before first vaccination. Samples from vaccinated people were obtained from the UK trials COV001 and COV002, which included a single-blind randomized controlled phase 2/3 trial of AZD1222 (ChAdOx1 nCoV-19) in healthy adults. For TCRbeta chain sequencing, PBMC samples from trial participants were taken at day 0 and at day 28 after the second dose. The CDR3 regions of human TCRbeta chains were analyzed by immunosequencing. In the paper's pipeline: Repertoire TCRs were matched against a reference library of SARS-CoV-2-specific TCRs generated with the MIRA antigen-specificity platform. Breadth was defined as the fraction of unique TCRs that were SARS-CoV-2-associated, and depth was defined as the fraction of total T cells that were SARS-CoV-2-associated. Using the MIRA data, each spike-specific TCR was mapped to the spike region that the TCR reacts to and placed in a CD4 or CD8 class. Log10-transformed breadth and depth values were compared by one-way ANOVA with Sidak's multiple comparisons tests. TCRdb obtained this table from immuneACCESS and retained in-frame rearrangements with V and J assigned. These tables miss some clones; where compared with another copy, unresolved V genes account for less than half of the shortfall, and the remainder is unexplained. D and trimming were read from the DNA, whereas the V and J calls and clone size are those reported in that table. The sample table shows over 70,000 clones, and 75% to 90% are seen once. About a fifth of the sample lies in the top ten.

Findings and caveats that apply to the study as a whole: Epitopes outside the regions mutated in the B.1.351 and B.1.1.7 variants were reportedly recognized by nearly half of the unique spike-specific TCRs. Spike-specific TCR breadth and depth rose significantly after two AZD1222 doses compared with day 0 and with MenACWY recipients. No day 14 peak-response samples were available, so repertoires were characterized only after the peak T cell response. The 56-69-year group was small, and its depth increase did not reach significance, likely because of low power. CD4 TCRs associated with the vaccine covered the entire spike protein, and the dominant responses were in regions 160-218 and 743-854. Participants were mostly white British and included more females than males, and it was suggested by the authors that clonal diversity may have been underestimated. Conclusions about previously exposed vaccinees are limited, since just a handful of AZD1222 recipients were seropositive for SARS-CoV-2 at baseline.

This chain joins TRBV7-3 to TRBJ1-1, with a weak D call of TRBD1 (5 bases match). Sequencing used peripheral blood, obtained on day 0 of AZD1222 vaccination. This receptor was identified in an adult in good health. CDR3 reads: CASSLTGDQRAFF. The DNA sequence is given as TGTGCCAGCAGCTTAACAGGGGACCAAAGAGCTTTCTTT.